This section outlines one TCR beta chain sequence together with its context. Its antigen remains unknown. This sample was taken from a study of cytomegalovirus exposure and HLA in healthy donors. Study-wide results and caveats: Researchers had no immune exposure information except CMV serostatus available.

V shed 4 bases and J shed 2 bases, with 9 bases lying between them. Germline V lookup: CDR1 MDHEN, CDR2 SYDVKM. The CDR3 length is 13 residues. Primers for the PCR totalled 60 Vbeta and 13 Jbeta. Libraries were prepared by immunoSEQ multiplex PCR; TCRdb keeps only in-frame clonotypes and omits some of them. The sample holds roughly 97,000 clones, over 75% seen once. The TCR was taken from a man in his forties in good health and CMV-seropositive. The chain combines TRBV28 with TRBJ2-7; the D is unclear. Specimen: PBMCs. The chain's CDR3 is CASSSAYTYEQYF. The CDR3 region has the DNA TGTGCCAGCAGTTCAGCGTATACCTACGAGCAGTACTTC.